The sample holds a few counts of the clone carrying this T cell receptor beta chain. Its antigen is unknown. The data stem from a study of naive and memory T cell subsets. Study-level points and caveats: Especially in CD8 cells, naive repertoires contained a few larger clonotypes, possibly CD45RA-re-expressing memory cells. A clonotype means one alpha or beta sequence, not an alpha/beta pair. In naive cells, over 85% of TCR sequences were seen only once.

The beta constant-region primer was an equimolar mix of two oligonucleotides covering TRBC1 and TRBC2. The cDNA 3' end received a ligated single-stranded oligonucleotide carrying the SP2 primer and a 12-nucleotide UMI. One entry per CDR3 protein results from TCRdb running MiXCR on the UMI-ligation and nested PCR reads. The data show around 160,000 distinct CDR3 sequences, with approximately 17% seen just once and roughly 0.13% held by the top ten. The CDR3 has 15 residues. V was clipped by 6 bases and J by 1 base, with 12 bases between them. The germline V gene encodes CDR1 MNHNY and CDR2 SVGAGI (reference sequence).

The rearrangement uses TRBV6-6 and TRBJ2-2, with TRBD2 as a possible D gene (6 bases). The sequence was collected from a human donor in good health. Sample: naive CD4+ T cells from blood. The CDR3 DNA sequence: TGTGCCAGCAGAGTTACGGGAGTGAACACCGGGGAGCTGTTTTTT. The encoded protein is CASRVTGVNTGELFF.